Listed below are T cell receptor beta chains from one sample, sequenced in a study of T cell repertoires in cytomegalovirus infection. MiXCR was run by TCRdb on the reads, yielding one entry per CDR3 protein. The top ten clones hold approximately 30% of a sample with 170,000 or so distinct CDR3 sequences, around 14% of them seen once. Sequenced material: PBMCs. The receptors were sampled from a human donor in good health (CMV status not recorded). Some clones in this sample may be carry-over from other donors' samples. CDR3s include the opening cysteine and the closing phenylalanine or tryptophan. A D gene is named only where the DNA matches it firmly. Expanded clones are given a class, and other clones once, few, many or no size at all.

TRBD1,many,TRBJ1-1,TRBV10-3,TGTGCCATCAGTGAGTCGGACAGGGGTAAGACTTTCTTT,CAISESDRGKTFF
TRBD1,few,TRBJ1-4,TRBV27,TGTGCCAGCAGTCGACAGGGGGCGGATGAAAAACTGTTTTTT,CASSRQGADEKLFF
-,-,TRBJ1-3,TRBV7-9,TGTGCCAGCAGCTCCTGGGTGCAGGCCGAACACTCTGGAAACACCATATATTTT,CASSSWVQAEHSGNTIYF
TRBD1,few,TRBJ2-7,TRBV7-8,TGTGCCAGCAGCCCTGGGACAGGGGGAGGCTACGAGCAGTACTTC,CASSPGTGGGYEQYF
TRBD2,-,TRBJ2-7,TRBV20-1,TGCAGTGCTAGAGTACGACTAGCGGGAGTCACGTACGAGCAGTACTTC,CSARVRLAGVTYEQYF
-,many,TRBJ2-4,TRBV10-3,TGTGCCATCAGTGCAAGCATCAATCTAGCCAAAAACATTCAGTACTTC,CAISASINLAKNIQYF
-,-,TRBJ2-1,TRBV30,TGTGCCTGGACCCTTAGCTCCTACAATGAGCAGTTCTTC,CAWTLSSYNEQFF
TRBD2,many,TRBJ2-6,TRBV12-3/TRBV12-4,TGTGCCAGCAGTTTCGGGGGGGAATTTGGGGCCAACGTCCTGACTTTC,CASSFGGEFGANVLTF
TRBD2,-,TRBJ2-5,TRBV27,TGTGCCAGCAGTCCCGGGACTAGCGGGGGGGCGAGGACCCAGTACTTC,CASSPGTSGGARTQYF
-,-,TRBJ2-5,TRBV20-1,TGCAGTGCTAGAAGTTACGGGGGCCGAGAGACCCAGTACTTC,CSARSYGGRETQYF
TRBD1,many,TRBJ1-2,TRBV7-2,TGTGCCAGCAGCCTGGGACAGGGGGTGGAAGGCTACACCTTC,CASSLGQGVEGYTF
-,-,TRBJ1-5,TRBV19,TGTGCCAGTAGTAAGGACAGAAATCAGCCCCAGCATTTT,CASSKDRNQPQHF
-,few,TRBJ1-2,TRBV12-3/TRBV12-4,TGTGCCAGCAGGGGACGGGGGCTTCGGAATGGCTACACCTTC,CASRGRGLRNGYTF
-,-,TRBJ1-2,TRBV5-4,TGTGCCAGCAGCAATGGACCGCTAAACTATGGCTACACCTTC,CASSNGPLNYGYTF
TRBD2,few,TRBJ2-2,TRBV12-5,TGTGCTAGTGGTTCTGAGCGGGAGGCTTTAGGGGAGCTGTTTTTT,CASGSEREALGELFF
-,few,TRBJ2-2,TRBV11-3,TGTGCCAGCAGCTTAGGGGGGGCCCAGAACACCGGGGAGCTGTTTTTT,CASSLGGAQNTGELFF
-,-,TRBJ2-2,TRBV12-3/TRBV12-4,TGTGCCAGCAGTTTAGGTGGAAGTCGGGAGCTGTTTTTT,CASSLGGSRELFF
-,-,TRBJ1-6,TRBV7-9,TGTGCCAGCAGCGCTCTAGGGGATTCACCCCTCCACTTT,CASSALGDSPLHF
-,-,TRBJ1-5,TRBV27,TGTGCCAGCAGACCGAGCGCTTATAGCAATCAGCCCCAGCATTTT,CASRPSAYSNQPQHF
-,-,TRBJ1-2,TRBV20-1,TGCAGTGCTAGAGATTTTAACGATGGCTACACCTTC,CSARDFNDGYTF
TRBD1,few,TRBJ1-2,TRBV12-5,TGTGCTAGTGGTTTGGGGGCAGGGGGGGAGTATGGCTACACCTTC,CASGLGAGGEYGYTF
TRBD1,few,TRBJ1-6,TRBV3-1,TGTGCCAGCAGCCAGGGGACAGGAAAATCACCCCTCCACTTT,CASSQGTGKSPLHF
TRBD1,many,TRBJ1-1,TRBV7-6,TGTGCCAGCAGCTTAGACCAGGACAGGGGCTCCATGAACACTGAAGCTTTCTTT,CASSLDQDRGSMNTEAFF
-,-,TRBJ1-2,TRBV5-6,TGTGCCAGCAGCTTAGGGCTCCCTAACTATGGCTACACCTTC,CASSLGLPNYGYTF
TRBD2,many,TRBJ2-3,TRBV7-3,TGTGCCAGCAGCTTAAATTCAGCGGGGGGGCCGGATACGCAGTATTTT,CASSLNSAGGPDTQYF